These 12 T cell receptor beta chains originate from one sample sequenced in a study of blood T cell repertoires in COVID-19. Using immunoSEQ multiplex PCR, the repertoire was profiled, and TCRdb retains in-frame clones only, with some absent. The data hold about 320,000 clones, with almost 85% observed a single time. Sequencing was performed on peripheral blood. Receptors were obtained from a human donor in a cohort sampled during active COVID-19.

This clone was seen more than once but under ten times. The chain joins TRBV6-1 to TRBJ1-1; D possibly corresponds to TRBD1 (5 bases). Looked up from germline, CDR1 is MNHNS and CDR2 is SASEGT. Trimming took off 3 bases at V and 6 bases at J, with 11 bases between the two ends. The CDR3 has 13 amino acids. This CDR3 reads CASSDSGRAEAFF. The CDR3 coding sequence is TGTGCCAGCAGTGATTCAGGCAGGGCTGAAGCTTTCTTT.

The chain joins TRBV7-8 to TRBJ1-2, with D tentatively TRBD1 (5 bases). Trimming removed 3 bases at V and 5 bases at J, with 13 bases between. Germline V lookup: CDR1 SGHVS, CDR2 FQNEAQ. This CDR3 is 14 amino acids long. The CDR3 sequence is CASSFSGILYGYTF. The CDR3, as DNA: TGTGCCAGCAGCTTTTCAGGGATCCTTTATGGCTACACCTTC.

The rearrangement links TRBV3-1 (or the pseudogene TRBV3-2) to TRBJ2-7; D is possibly TRBD1 (6 bases). Per germline, CDR1 LGHDT and CDR2 YNNKEL (reference sequence). The CDR3 is 14 residues long. Trimming stripped 7 bases from V and 0 bases from J, with 13 bases between. CDR3 loop: CASTHGQNSYEQYF. The DNA for the CDR3 is TGTGCCAGCACCCATGGACAGAACTCCTACGAGCAGTACTTC.

This sequence joins TRBV12-3 or TRBV12-4 and TRBJ2-7; D might be TRBD1 (5 bases). Trimming took off 1 base at V and 3 bases at J, with 7 bases between the two ends. There are 13 residues in the CDR3. This chain's CDR3 is CASSLGGGYEQYF. Written as DNA, the CDR3 is TGTGCCAGCAGTTTAGGGGGCGGCTACGAGCAGTACTTC.

The rearrangement uses TRBV7-9 and TRBJ1-2; D gene unclear. Per the germline V gene, CDR1 is SEHNR and CDR2 is FQNEAQ (reference sequence). This CDR3 region has 16 residues. Trimming pared 1 base from V and 0 bases from J, leaving 12 bases between. In nucleotides, the CDR3 is TGTGCCAGCAGCTTAGGCCTAGCCGGGGCTAACTATGGCTACACCTTC. Protein sequence: CASSLGLAGANYGYTF.

The chain couples TRBV7-9 to TRBJ1-4; TRBD1 matches at 10 bases. This CDR3 is built from 14 residues. V gave up 5 bases and J gave up 6 bases; unmatched junction bases: 3. Germline CDR1 is SEHNR and CDR2 is FQNEAQ (reference sequence). The CDR3 protein is CASSKDRGDEKLFF. In DNA form, the CDR3 reads TGTGCCAGCAGCAAGGACAGGGGGGATGAAAAACTGTTTTTT.

This clone was seen more than once but under ten times. The chain recombines TRBV5-1 with TRBJ2-3; maybe TRBD2 (6 bases). Trimming stripped 4 bases from V and 4 bases from J, with 25 bases between. The CDR3 is 18 residues long. Germline-derived CDR1 and CDR2 are SGHRS and YFSETQ. CDR3 region: CASSAVYRARGAADTQYF. DNA of the CDR3: TGCGCCAGCAGCGCGGTATATAGGGCCCGCGGGGCCGCAGATACGCAGTATTTT.

This clone came up a few times. The rearrangement joins TRBV20-1 to TRBJ2-7; 7 bases fit TRBD1. The V and J ends lost 2 bases and 5 bases, in that order; junction bases with no gene match: 0. The CDR3 is made up of 11 amino acids. Germline V gene data show CDR1 as DFQATT and CDR2 as SNEGSKA (reference sequence). In DNA, the CDR3 is TGCAGTGCTAGACAGGGGGACGAGCAGTACTTC. This sequence encodes CSARQGDEQYF.

The CDR3 sequence: CASRTAFNEKLFF. For the CDR3, the DNA is TGTGCCAGCAGGACAGCTTTTAATGAAAAACTGTTTTTT. The gene calls are TRBV6-5 and TRBJ1-4; the D gene is possibly TRBD1 (5 bases). CDR1 and CDR2 (germline): MNHEY, SVGAGI. The CDR3 contains 13 residues. V lost 6 bases, J lost 4 bases, and 9 bases lay in between.

About this clone itself: Other DNA sequences in this sample translate to the same CDR3. The gene calls are TRBV7-9 and TRBJ2-7; no firm D call. Per germline, CDR1 SEHNR and CDR2 FQNEAQ (reference sequence). Trimming pared 1 base from V and 4 bases from J, leaving 5 bases between. CDR3 size: 12 residues. CDR3 nucleotides: TGTGCCAGCAGCTTAGGGCAATACGAGCAGTACTTC. This sequence encodes CASSLGQYEQYF.

This clone was seen only once. The rearrangement links TRBV9 to TRBJ1-5, with D hard to call. Per germline, CDR1 SGDLS and CDR2 YYNGEE. Trimming removed 0 bases from V and 7 bases from J, with 8 bases in between. The CDR3 runs 13 residues. Here the CDR3 reads CASSVAEGQPQHF. For the CDR3, the DNA is TGTGCCAGCAGCGTAGCGGAGGGACAGCCCCAGCATTTT.

J is TRBJ2-7 and V is TRBV29-1; tentatively, D is TRBD2 (5 bases). V was clipped by 6 bases and J by 7 bases, with 19 bases between them. Germline CDR1 and CDR2: SQVTM and ANQGSEA. CDR3 size: 13 residues. The CDR3 nucleotides read TGCAGCGTCCAAAGGTCGTCAGGCGGGGAGCAGTACTTC. Protein: CSVQRSSGGEQYF.